A selection of T cell receptor beta chains follows, all from one sample in a study of identical twins. TCRdb called the 5' RACE reads again in MiXCR, with one record for every CDR3 protein. The table has approximately 600,000 distinct CDR3 sequences, approximately 10% seen once. The sample was also reused in another study, on yellow fever vaccine responses in identical twins.

Specimen: PBMCs. All receptors come from a woman younger than 35 in good health. Both conserved end residues are part of each CDR3. Each record gives: D gene, V gene, J gene, clone size, CDR3 DNA, CDR3 protein. The D gene is left open where the match is weak. Not every row has a clone size; where given, it reads once, few, many or a size class.

>TRBD1|TRBV18|TRBJ2-1|-
TGTGCCAGCTCACCTGAACAGGGGTTCAGGACCAATGAGCAGTTCTTC
CASSPEQGFRTNEQFF
>TRBD2|TRBV20-1|TRBJ2-3|few
TGCAGTGCCAACAAGGGGACTAGCGGGAGAGAAGATACGCAGTATTTT
CSANKGTSGREDTQYF
>TRBD1|TRBV12-3/TRBV12-4|TRBJ2-5|few
TGTGCCAGCAGTCCTCCAATTACAGGGGACCAAGAGACCCAGTACTTC
CASSPPITGDQETQYF
>-|TRBV10-3|TRBJ2-3|-
TGTGCCATCAGGAGGGAGGACAAAGCTTACACAGATACGCAGTATTTT
CAIRREDKAYTDTQYF
>TRBD1|TRBV24-1|TRBJ2-2|-
TGTGCCACCAGTGCCATCACGGGGACAGCAAAGAACACCGGGGAGCTGTTTTTT
CATSAITGTAKNTGELFF
>TRBD2|TRBV6-2/TRBV6-3|TRBJ2-7|many
TGTGCCAGCAGTCGCGGACTAGCGGGAATATACGAGCAGTACTTC
CASSRGLAGIYEQYF
>-|TRBV20-1|TRBJ2-7|-
TGCAGTGCGTGGACAGCTGTCTACGAGCAGTACTTC
CSAWTAVYEQYF
>-|TRBV3-1|TRBJ1-1|few
TGTGCCAGCAGCGAACTAACGACTGATGAAGCTTTCTTT
CASSELTTDEAFF
>TRBD1|TRBV20-1|TRBJ1-5|many
TGCAGTGCCATGTACCGACAGACAGGGGATCAGCCCCAGCATTTT
CSAMYRQTGDQPQHF
>-|TRBV5-1|TRBJ2-1|few
TGCGCCAGCAGGGCTGACTACCGGGCCGGGTACAATGAGCAGTTCTTC
CASRADYRAGYNEQFF
>-|TRBV15|TRBJ2-1|many
TGTGCCACCAGCAGGTCGCGGGTAGGGGGCAATGAGCAGTTCTTC
CATSRSRVGGNEQFF
>-|TRBV12-3/TRBV12-4|TRBJ2-5|few
TGTGCCAGCAGTGATATAGAGACCCAGTACTTC
CASSDIETQYF
>-|TRBV28|TRBJ1-1|-
TGTGCCAGCAGCCTAGGGACATTGGACACTGAAGCTTTCTTT
CASSLGTLDTEAFF
>-|TRBV20-1|TRBJ2-3|-
TGCAGTGCTAGAGATGAGACGACCAGCACAGATACGCAGTATTTT
CSARDETTSTDTQYF
>-|TRBV12-3/TRBV12-4|TRBJ1-2|many
TGTGCCAGCAGTTCGGGGTGGGGGAACTATGGCTACACCTTC
CASSSGWGNYGYTF
>-|TRBV5-6|TRBJ2-5|-
TGTGCCAGCAGCGACTGGGAGGACGAGACCCAGTACTTC
CASSDWEDETQYF
>-|TRBV11-1|TRBJ2-5|-
TGTGCCAGCAGCTATGAGGGGCGAGAGACCCAGTACTTC
CASSYEGRETQYF
>-|TRBV7-2|TRBJ2-5|few
TGTGCCAGCAGCTCCCAGGGGGGAATCCAAGAGACCCAGTACTTC
CASSSQGGIQETQYF
>-|TRBV15|TRBJ2-1|-
TGTGCCACCAGCAGAGGACTTGAGCCCTACAATGAGCAGTTCTTC
CATSRGLEPYNEQFF
>-|TRBV19|TRBJ2-3|once
TGTGCCAGCTCCGGACGGGCACTAGCAACAGATACGCAGTATTTT
CASSGRALATDTQYF
>TRBD2|TRBV6-1|TRBJ2-4|-
TGTGCCAGCAGTGAAGCTGGCGGGGGGGCCTGGGACATTCTGTACTTC
CASSEAGGGAWDILYF
>TRBD1|TRBV28|TRBJ2-4|many
TGTGCCAGCAGATCCTCGCCCGGGACAGCAAACATTCAGTACTTC
CASRSSPGTANIQYF
>-|TRBV28|TRBJ2-3|-
TGTGCCAGCAGTCCCATCCGTCATAGCACAGATACGCAGTATTTT
CASSPIRHSTDTQYF
>TRBD2|TRBV7-2|TRBJ2-1|-
TGTGCCAGCATTCTGCGGGGGGGCGGAGCTAATGAGCAGTTCTTC
CASILRGGGANEQFF
>TRBD1|TRBV9|TRBJ1-4|many
TGTGCCAGCAGCGTAGCGATGGACAGGTGGGGGGAAAAACTGTTTTTT
CASSVAMDRWGEKLFF
>-|TRBV28|TRBJ2-7|-
TGTGCCAGCAGTTTAAGTAACCCCGGACATCCTAAATCCTACGAGCAGTACTTC
CASSLSNPGHPKSYEQYF
>-|TRBV27|TRBJ2-1|few
TGTGCCAGCAGTCATCAAGACACCTACAATGAGCAGTTCTTC
CASSHQDTYNEQFF
>TRBD2|TRBV19|TRBJ2-1|few
TGTGCCAGTACGGCTAGCGGGGTTTCGGATGAGCAGTTCTTC
CASTASGVSDEQFF
>-|TRBV12-2|TRBJ2-5|-
TGTGCAAGTCGCTTAATCGGCCAGCAAGAGACCCAGTACTTC
CASRLIGQQETQYF
>TRBD2|TRBV12-3/TRBV12-4|TRBJ2-3|many
TGTGCCACGGGGGGGGGACCAGATACGCAGTATTTT
CATGGGPDTQYF
>-|TRBV6-5|TRBJ1-2|-
TGTGCCAGCAGTTACTCGAGAAAGGGGTATGGCTACACCTTC
CASSYSRKGYGYTF
>-|TRBV29-1|TRBJ2-3|many
TGCAGCGTTGAAAGCGAAGATACGCAGTATTTT
CSVESEDTQYF
>TRBD1|TRBV5-1|TRBJ2-1|many
TGCGCCAGCAGCCCAACAGGGGGACCCAATATGGAGCAGTTCTTC
CASSPTGGPNMEQFF
>TRBD1|TRBV14|TRBJ2-7|-
TGTGCCAGCAGCCTCGGACAGGGGGCTAAGTACTTC
CASSLGQGAKYF
>-|TRBV24-1|TRBJ2-1|few
TGTGCCACCAGTGATCATTTGGGGGGTGTCTCCTACAATGAGCAGTTCTTC
CATSDHLGGVSYNEQFF
>TRBD2|TRBV6-2/TRBV6-3|TRBJ2-1|many
TGTGCCAGCAGCTGGACTAGCGGGAGCAATGAGCAGTTCTTC
CASSWTSGSNEQFF
>-|TRBV12-3/TRBV12-4|TRBJ2-1|-
TGTGCCAGTCAATTGGGGGGTCCCTCCTACAATGAGCAGTTCTTC
CASQLGGPSYNEQFF
>TRBD2|TRBV7-2|TRBJ2-5|-
TGTGCCAGCAGCCCTCTCCCGGCGGGGGGGCAAGAGACCCAGTACTTC
CASSPLPAGGQETQYF
>TRBD2|TRBV12-3/TRBV12-4|TRBJ2-1|many
TGTGCCAGCAGTCTAACTTTAGCGGGAGGCACCTACAATGAGCAGTTCTTC
CASSLTLAGGTYNEQFF
>-|TRBV4-2|TRBJ1-1|-
TGTGCCAGCAGCGGGGGCTTGGGGACTGAAGCTTTCTTT
CASSGGLGTEAFF
>TRBD1|TRBV5-1|TRBJ2-7|many
TGCGCCAGCAGCTTGATGGACAGGGCATACGAGCAGTACTTC
CASSLMDRAYEQYF
>-|TRBV4-3|TRBJ2-4|many
TGCGCCAGCAGCCAAGACCGAGGGGTGGCCAAAAACATTCAGTACTTC
CASSQDRGVAKNIQYF
>TRBD2|TRBV6-5|TRBJ2-3|-
TGTGCCAGCAGTTACTCGGGGGGTAGCGGGAGCACAGATACGCAGTATTTT
CASSYSGGSGSTDTQYF
>TRBD2|TRBV5-1|TRBJ2-1|few
TGCGCCAGCAGCTTCGGGTTGCTAGCGGGAGAGGATGAGCAGTTCTTC
CASSFGLLAGEDEQFF
>TRBD2|TRBV12-3/TRBV12-4|TRBJ2-1|few
TGTGCCAGCGGGGCAGGGAGGGTCGATGAGCAGTTCTTC
CASGAGRVDEQFF
>TRBD1|TRBV4-1|TRBJ2-4|many
TGCGCCAGCAGCCAAGATCTAACAGGGGGCTTGGGCAACATTCAGTACTTC
CASSQDLTGGLGNIQYF
>-|TRBV25-1|TRBJ2-7|few
TGTGCCAGCAGTGAAGGGGAGGCAGGGCGCTACGAGCAGTACTTC
CASSEGEAGRYEQYF
>-|TRBV12-3/TRBV12-4|TRBJ2-3|many
TGTGCCAGCAGCACAGCTAAGGCAGATACGCAGTATTTT
CASSTAKADTQYF
>-|TRBV7-2|TRBJ2-2|many
TGTGCCAGCAGCCTGGACTCGAACGCGAACACCGGGGAGCTGTTTTTT
CASSLDSNANTGELFF
>TRBD2|TRBV7-6|TRBJ2-1|-
TGTGCCAGCAGCCCTCGGACTAGCGCGCCCCGGGATGAGCAGTTCTTC
CASSPRTSAPRDEQFF
>-|TRBV7-8|TRBJ2-3|many
TGTGCCAGCAGCGACCCGGGGGCGGGTATGGATTACACAGATACGCAGTATTTT
CASSDPGAGMDYTDTQYF
>TRBD2|TRBV5-1|TRBJ2-3|many
TGCGCCAGCAGCTTGAATAGCGGGAGAGGGTCAGATACGCAGTATTTT
CASSLNSGRGSDTQYF
>TRBD2|TRBV4-1|TRBJ2-7|-
TGCGCCAGCTGCCAAGAAAGCGGGATATCCTCCTACGAGCAGTACTTC
CASCQESGISSYEQYF